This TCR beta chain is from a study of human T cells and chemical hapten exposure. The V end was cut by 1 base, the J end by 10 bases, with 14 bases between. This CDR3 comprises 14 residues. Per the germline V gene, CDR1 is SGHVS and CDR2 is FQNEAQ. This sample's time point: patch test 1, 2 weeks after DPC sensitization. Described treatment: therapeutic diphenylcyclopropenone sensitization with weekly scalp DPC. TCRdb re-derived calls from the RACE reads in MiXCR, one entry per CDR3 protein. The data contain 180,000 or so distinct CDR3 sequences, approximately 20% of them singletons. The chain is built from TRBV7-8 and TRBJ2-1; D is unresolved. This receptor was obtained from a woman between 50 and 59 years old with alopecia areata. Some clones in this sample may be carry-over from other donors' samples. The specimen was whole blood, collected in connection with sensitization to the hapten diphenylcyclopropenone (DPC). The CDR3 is CASSLGSSRWEQFF. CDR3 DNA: TGTGCCAGCAGCTTAGGTAGTAGTCGATGGGAGCAGTTCTTC. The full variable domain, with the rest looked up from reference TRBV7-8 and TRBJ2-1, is GAGVSQSPRYKVAKRGQDVALRCDPISGHVSLFWYQQALGQGPEFLTYFQNEAQLDKSGLPSDRFFAERPEGSVSTLKIQRTQQEDSAVYLCASSLGSSRWEQFFGPGTRLTVL.